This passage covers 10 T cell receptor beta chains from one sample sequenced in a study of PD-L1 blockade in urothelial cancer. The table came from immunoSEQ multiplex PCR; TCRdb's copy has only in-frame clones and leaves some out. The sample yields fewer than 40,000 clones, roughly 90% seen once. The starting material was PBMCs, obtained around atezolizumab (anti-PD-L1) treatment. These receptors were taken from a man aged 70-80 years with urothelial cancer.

CDR3 amino acids: CATLGQGASGNTIYF. The CDR3 nucleotides read TGTGCCACCTTAGGACAGGGGGCTTCGGGAAACACCATATATTTT. The chain couples TRBV28 to TRBJ1-3; 11 positions match TRBD1. J lost 4 bases, V lost 10 bases, and 9 bases had no gene match. Germline loops: CDR1 MDHEN, CDR2 SYDVKM. CDR3 length equals 15 residues. The whole variable domain, remainder taken from reference TRBV28 and TRBJ1-3, is DVKVTQSSRYLVKRTGEKVFLECVQDMDHENMFWYRQDPGLGLRLIYFSYDVKMKEKGDIPEGYSVSREKKERFSLILESASTNQTSMYLCATLGQGASGNTIYFGEGSWLTVV.

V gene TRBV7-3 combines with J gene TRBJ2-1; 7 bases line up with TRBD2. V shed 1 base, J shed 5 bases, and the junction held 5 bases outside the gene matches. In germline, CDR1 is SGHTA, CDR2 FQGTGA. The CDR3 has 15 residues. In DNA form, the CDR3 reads TGTGCCAGCAGCTTAATGGCCCGGGGGGACAATGAGCAGTTCTTC. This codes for CASSLMARGDNEQFF.

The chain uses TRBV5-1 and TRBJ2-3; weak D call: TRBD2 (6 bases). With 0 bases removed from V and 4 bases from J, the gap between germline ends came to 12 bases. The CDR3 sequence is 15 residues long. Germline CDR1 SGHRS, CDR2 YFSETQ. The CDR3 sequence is CASSLAGSGSDTQYF. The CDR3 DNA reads TGCGCCAGCAGCTTGGCCGGGAGTGGGTCAGATACGCAGTATTTT.

The CDR3 reads CATGYNEQFF. In DNA form, the CDR3 reads TGTGCCACCGGCTACAATGAGCAGTTCTTC. The rearrangement joins TRBV6-1 to TRBJ2-1; no firm D call. V shed 10 bases and J shed 3 bases, with 4 bases lying between them. Germline CDR1 MNHNS, CDR2 SASEGT. This CDR3 region has 10 residues.

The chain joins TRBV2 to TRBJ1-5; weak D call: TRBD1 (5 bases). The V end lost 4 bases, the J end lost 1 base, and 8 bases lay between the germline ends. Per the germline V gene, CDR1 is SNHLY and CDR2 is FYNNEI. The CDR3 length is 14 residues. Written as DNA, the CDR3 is TGTGCCAGCAGTGTTCAGGGAAGCAATCAGCCCCAGCATTTT. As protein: CASSVQGSNQPQHF.

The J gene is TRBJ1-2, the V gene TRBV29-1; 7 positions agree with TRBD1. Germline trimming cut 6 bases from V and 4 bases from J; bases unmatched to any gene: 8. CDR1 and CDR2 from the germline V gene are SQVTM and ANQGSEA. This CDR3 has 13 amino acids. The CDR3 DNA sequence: TGCAGCGTCCGGGACAGTCGTGTCTATGGCTACACCTTC. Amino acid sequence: CSVRDSRVYGYTF.

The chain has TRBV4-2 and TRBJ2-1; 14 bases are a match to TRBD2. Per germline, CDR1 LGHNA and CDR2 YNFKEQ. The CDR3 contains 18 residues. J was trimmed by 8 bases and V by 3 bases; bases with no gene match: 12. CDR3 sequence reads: CASSQGPPGLAGEDEQFF. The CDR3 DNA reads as TGTGCCAGCAGCCAGGGTCCACCGGGACTAGCGGGAGAGGATGAGCAGTTCTTC.

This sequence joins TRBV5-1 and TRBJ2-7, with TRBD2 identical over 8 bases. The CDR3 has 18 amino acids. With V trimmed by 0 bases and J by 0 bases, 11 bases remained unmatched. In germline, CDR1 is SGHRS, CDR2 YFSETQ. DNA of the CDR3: TGCGCCAGCAGCTTGGCCCGGGCTAGCGGGCTTAGCTCCTACGAGCAGTACTTC. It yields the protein CASSLARASGLSSYEQYF. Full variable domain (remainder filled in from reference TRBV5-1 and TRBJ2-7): KAGVTQTPRYLIKTRGQQVTLSCSPISGHRSVSWYQQTPGQGLQFLFEYFSETQRNKGNFPGRFSGRQFSNSRSEMNVSTLELGDSALYLCASSLARASGLSSYEQYFGPGTRLTVT.

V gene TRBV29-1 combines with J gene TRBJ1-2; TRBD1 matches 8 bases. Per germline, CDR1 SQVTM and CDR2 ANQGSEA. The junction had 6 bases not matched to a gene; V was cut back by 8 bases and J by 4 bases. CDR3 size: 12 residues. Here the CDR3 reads CSLGQGPYGYTF. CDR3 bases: TGCAGCTTAGGACAGGGTCCCTATGGCTACACCTTC.

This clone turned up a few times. CDR3 nucleotide sequence: TGTGCCAGCTCACCTCAGGAAGGGGCTGGAAACACCATATATTTT. This encodes CASSPQEGAGNTIYF. The chain joins TRBV18 to TRBJ1-3, with D possibly being TRBD1 (5 bases). This CDR3 comprises 15 residues. The germline gives CDR1 KGHSH, CDR2 LQKENI. V lost 3 bases to trimming and J lost 2 bases, with 11 bases between them.